The present entry profiles one T cell receptor (beta chain) with its context. What it recognizes is unknown. For TCRbeta, the library was prepared with unique molecular identifiers. TCRdb used MiXCR to reprocess the PCR reads, holding one entry per CDR3 protein. This table holds 250,000 to 300,000 distinct CDR3 sequences, over 7.5% found once. This record comes from a study of T-cell reconstitution after alpha-beta-depleted transplantation in children. The CDR3 is 14 residues long. The germline V gene has CDR1 DFQATT and CDR2 SNEGSKA (reference sequence). V lost 1 base and J lost 11, with 15 bases in between. General study points: Expanded clones from the graft, numbering several hundred, reportedly supplied alpha-beta T cells about two months after transplant. Fresh T-cell production supplied most of the T-cell counts and diversity seen one year after transplant. Some patients showed high day-60 TCRbeta diversity, which derived from surviving recipient T cells and thymic progenitors.

The sample here was peripheral blood, taken 360 days after TCRalphabeta/CD19-depleted stem cell transplant. The TCR comes from a female patient aged 2-9 years who had a stem cell transplant for Fanconi anemia, so the T cells may come from the graft donor. The genes are TRBV20-1 and TRBJ1-6; no clear D. CDR3 in DNA: TGCAGTGCTAGAGGGGTGAAAATTGGTACACCCCTCCACTTT. Translating it yields CSARGVKIGTPLHF.